This T cell receptor beta chain was observed in a study of T cell repertoires in cytomegalovirus infection. Across the study: Shared public TCR beta signatures pointed to both CMV infection and a matching HLA type. Study results and caveats: The response measured ex vivo was dominated by TCR beta clonotypes (HLA-C-restricted and CMV-specific). Individuals carrying CMV plus the relevant HLA were identified by cumulative frequency of public TCR beta families.

Via MiXCR, TCRdb re-called the reads, giving one row per CDR3 protein. Of hundreds of thousands of distinct CDR3 sequences detected, about 29% appear once; the ten largest clones hold 20%. To note about this clonotype: The target antigen is unknown.

The CDR3 is 18 amino acids. Trimming removed 1 base from V and 0 bases from J, with 16 bases in between. Germline lookup yields CDR1 MNHEY and CDR2 SVGAGI. The genes are TRBV6-5 and TRBJ1-3; D is unresolved. This TCR was sampled from a human donor in good health (CMV status not recorded). Some clones in this sample may be carry-over from other donors' samples. The sequences come from cultured PBMCs, collected from culture after CMV antigen stimulation. CDR3 DNA sequence: TGTGCCAGCAGTTACTACCGTGGGCGGAGTAGCTCTGGAAACACCATATATTTT. As protein: CASSYYRGRSSSGNTIYF.